These T cell receptor beta chains were read from a single sample in a study of blood T cells in healthy people across ages. TCRdb fed the 5' RACE reads into MiXCR, producing one record per CDR3 protein. Of 600,000 or so distinct CDR3 sequences in the sample, about 30% were seen once. The sequencing sample was made of blood. These receptors were taken from a woman older than 75 in good health. The CDR3 runs from the conserved cysteine through the conserved F or W. Fields, in order: D gene, clone size, V gene, J gene, CDR3 protein, CDR3 DNA. The D gene is left open where the match is weak. Clone size is not always given. Where it is, it says once, few, many or a class for expanded clones.

D: TRBD1; size: many; V: TRBV12-5; J: TRBJ2-1; CDR3: CASEGQGYNEQFF; DNA: TGTGCTAGTGAGGGACAGGGTTACAATGAGCAGTTCTTC
D: TRBD1; size: many; V: TRBV20-1; J: TRBJ1-6; CDR3: CSARAADRAGSPLHF; DNA: TGCAGTGCTAGGGCGGCGGACAGGGCAGGTTCACCCCTCCACTTT
D: .; size: many; V: TRBV6-6; J: TRBJ2-5; CDR3: CASSPRMGEETQYF; DNA: TGTGCCAGCAGTCCGCGGATGGGGGAAGAGACCCAGTACTTC
D: .; size: many; V: TRBV20-1; J: TRBJ2-5; CDR3: CSAYSDSQETQYF; DNA: TGCAGTGCTTATTCGGACAGCCAAGAGACCCAGTACTTC
D: TRBD2; size: .; V: TRBV6-2/TRBV6-3; J: TRBJ2-7; CDR3: CASGTGTSPYEQYF; DNA: TGTGCCAGCGGGACCGGGACTAGCCCGTACGAGCAGTACTTC
D: TRBD1; size: many; V: TRBV10-3; J: TRBJ1-1; CDR3: CAIRETGGMNTEAFF; DNA: TGTGCCATCAGGGAGACAGGGGGCATGAACACTGAAGCTTTCTTT
D: TRBD2; size: many; V: TRBV9; J: TRBJ2-3; CDR3: CASSVVPSGGTDTQYF; DNA: TGTGCCAGCAGCGTAGTCCCTAGCGGGGGCACAGATACGCAGTATTTT
D: TRBD1; size: few; V: TRBV30; J: TRBJ1-2; CDR3: CAWRQGAEGYTF; DNA: TGTGCCTGGAGACAGGGGGCGGAGGGCTACACCTTC
D: TRBD2; size: .; V: TRBV13; J: TRBJ2-1; CDR3: CASSPRTSGGDYSYNEQFF; DNA: TGTGCCAGCAGCCCCAGGACTAGCGGGGGTGATTACTCCTACAATGAGCAGTTCTTC
D: .; size: .; V: TRBV4-3; J: TRBJ1-2; CDR3: CASSQDPPATENYGYTF; DNA: TGCGCCAGCAGCCAAGATCCCCCCGCGACTGAAAATTATGGCTACACCTTC
D: TRBD2; size: few; V: TRBV19; J: TRBJ2-3; CDR3: CASSIPRGGFTDTQYF; DNA: TGTGCCAGTAGTATACCCCGCGGGGGGTTTACGGATACGCAGTATTTT
D: .; size: once; V: TRBV20-1; J: TRBJ2-1; CDR3: CSASLSGNEQFF; DNA: TGCAGTGCTAGCCTTAGCGGCAATGAGCAGTTCTTC
D: .; size: .; V: TRBV12-3/TRBV12-4; J: TRBJ1-5; CDR3: CASLGGSGYSNQPQHF; DNA: TGTGCCAGCCTGGGGGGTTCAGGATATAGCAATCAGCCCCAGCATTTT